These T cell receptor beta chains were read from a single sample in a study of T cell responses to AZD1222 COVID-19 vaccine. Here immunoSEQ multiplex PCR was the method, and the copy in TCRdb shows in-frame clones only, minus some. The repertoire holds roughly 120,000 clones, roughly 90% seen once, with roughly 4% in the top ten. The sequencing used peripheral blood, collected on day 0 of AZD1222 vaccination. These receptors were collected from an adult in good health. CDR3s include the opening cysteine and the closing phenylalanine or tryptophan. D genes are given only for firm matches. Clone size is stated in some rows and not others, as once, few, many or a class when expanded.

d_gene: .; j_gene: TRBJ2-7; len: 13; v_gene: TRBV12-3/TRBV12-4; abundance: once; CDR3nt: TGTGCCAGCCGGTCTACGGGCTACTACGAGCAGTACTTC; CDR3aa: CASRSTGYYEQYF
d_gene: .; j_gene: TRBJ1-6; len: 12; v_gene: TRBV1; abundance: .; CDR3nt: TGCACCAGCAGCCTTCGCTTATCACCCCTCCACTTT; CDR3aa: CTSSLRLSPLHF
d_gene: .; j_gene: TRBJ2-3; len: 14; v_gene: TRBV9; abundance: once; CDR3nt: TGTGCCAGCAGCGTAACGCGGAACACAGATACGCAGTATTTT; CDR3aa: CASSVTRNTDTQYF
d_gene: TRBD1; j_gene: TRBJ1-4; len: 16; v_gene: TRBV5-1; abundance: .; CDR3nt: TGCGCCAGCAGCCAACTTACAGGGGGACTGAATGAAAAACTGTTTTTT; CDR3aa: CASSQLTGGLNEKLFF
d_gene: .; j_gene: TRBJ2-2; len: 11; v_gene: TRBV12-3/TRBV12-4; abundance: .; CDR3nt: TGTGCCAGCACCAGGGGTGGGGAGCTGTTTTTT; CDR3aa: CASTRGGELFF
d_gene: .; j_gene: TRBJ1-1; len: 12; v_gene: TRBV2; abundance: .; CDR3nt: TGTGCCAGCAGTGAGGGGCCCCCTGAAGCTTTCTTT; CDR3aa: CASSEGPPEAFF
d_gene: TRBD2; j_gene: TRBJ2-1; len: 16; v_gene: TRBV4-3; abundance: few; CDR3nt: TGCGCCAGCAGCCGAGGAATAGCGGGGGAGGGCTATGAGCAGTTCTTC; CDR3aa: CASSRGIAGEGYEQFF
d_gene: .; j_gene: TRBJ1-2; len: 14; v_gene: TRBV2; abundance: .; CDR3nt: TGTGCCAGCAGTGAAACCCTAGACAGCTATGGCTACACCTTC; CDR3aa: CASSETLDSYGYTF
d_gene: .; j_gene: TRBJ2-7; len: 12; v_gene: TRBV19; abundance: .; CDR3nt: TGTGCCAGTAGTATAGATCGTGGCGAGCAGTACTTC; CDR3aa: CASSIDRGEQYF
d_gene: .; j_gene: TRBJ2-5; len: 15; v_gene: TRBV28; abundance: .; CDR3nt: TGTGCCAGCAGGGGGGGGGCAGCGGGACTGGAGACCCAGTACTTC; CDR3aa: CASRGGAAGLETQYF
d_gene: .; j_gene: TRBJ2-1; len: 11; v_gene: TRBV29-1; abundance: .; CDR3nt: TGCAGCGTTGAAGAGGGGATTGAGCAGTTCTTC; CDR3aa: CSVEEGIEQFF
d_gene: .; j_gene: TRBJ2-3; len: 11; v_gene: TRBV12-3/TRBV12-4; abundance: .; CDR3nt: TGTGCCAGCAGTTTAATCGATACGCAGTATTTT; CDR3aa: CASSLIDTQYF
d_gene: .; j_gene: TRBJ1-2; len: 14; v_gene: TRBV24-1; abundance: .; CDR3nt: TGTGCCACCAGTGATTCTAGGAACGCCGGAGGCTACACCTTC; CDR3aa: CATSDSRNAGGYTF
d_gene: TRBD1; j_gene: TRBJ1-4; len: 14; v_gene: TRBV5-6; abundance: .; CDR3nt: TGTGCCAGCAGCCACCGGGACAGCGATGAAAAACTGTTTTTT; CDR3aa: CASSHRDSDEKLFF
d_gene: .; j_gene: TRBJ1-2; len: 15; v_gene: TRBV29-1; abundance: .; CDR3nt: TGCAGCGTTGAAGAATCGGCAGGCCCTCGCTATGGCTACACCTTC; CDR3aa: CSVEESAGPRYGYTF
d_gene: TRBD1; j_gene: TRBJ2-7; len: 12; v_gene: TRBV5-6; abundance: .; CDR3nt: TGTGCCAGCAGCGGGACAGGTTACGAGCAGTACTTC; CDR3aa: CASSGTGYEQYF
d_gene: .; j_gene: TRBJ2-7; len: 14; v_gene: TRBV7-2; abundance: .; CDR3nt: TGTGCCAGCAGCCGGGGGTGGAGCTCCTACGAGCAGTACTTC; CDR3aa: CASSRGWSSYEQYF
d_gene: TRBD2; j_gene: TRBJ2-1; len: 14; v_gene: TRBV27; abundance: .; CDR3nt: TGTGCCAGCAGTTTGACCGGGACTAGCGTTGAGCAGTTCTTC; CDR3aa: CASSLTGTSVEQFF
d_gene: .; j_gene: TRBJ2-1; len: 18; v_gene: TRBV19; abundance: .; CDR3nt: TGTGCCAGTCCCCGGGACATGGAAAGATGGGGCTCCTACAATGAGCAGTTCTTC; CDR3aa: CASPRDMERWGSYNEQFF
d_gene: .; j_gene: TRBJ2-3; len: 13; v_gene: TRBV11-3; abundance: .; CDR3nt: TGTGCCAGCAGACGGAGAGTTGAAAATACGCAGTATTTT; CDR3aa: CASRRRVENTQYF
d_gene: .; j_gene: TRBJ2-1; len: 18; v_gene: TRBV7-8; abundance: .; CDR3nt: TGTGCCAGCAGCTCTTCTACGAGGGGGTACAGCTCCTACAATGAGCAGTTCTTC; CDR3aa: CASSSSTRGYSSYNEQFF
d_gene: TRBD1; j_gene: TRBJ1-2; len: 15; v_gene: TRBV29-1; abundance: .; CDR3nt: TGCAGCGTCCCCACCCTTGGACAGGGGGGTTATGGCTACACCTTC; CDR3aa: CSVPTLGQGGYGYTF
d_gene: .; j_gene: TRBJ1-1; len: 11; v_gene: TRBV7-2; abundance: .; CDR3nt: TGTGCCAGCAGCCCCTTGATGGGAGCTTTCTTT; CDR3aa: CASSPLMGAFF
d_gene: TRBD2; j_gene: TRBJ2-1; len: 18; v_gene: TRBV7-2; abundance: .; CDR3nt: TGTGCCAGCAGCTTAGTCCTAGCGGGGGGGAGCTCCTACAATGAGCAGTTCTTC; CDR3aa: CASSLVLAGGSSYNEQFF
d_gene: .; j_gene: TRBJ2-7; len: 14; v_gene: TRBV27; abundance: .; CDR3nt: TGTGCCAGCAGTTTAGGAGGGAGAGCCTACGAGCAGTACTTC; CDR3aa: CASSLGGRAYEQYF
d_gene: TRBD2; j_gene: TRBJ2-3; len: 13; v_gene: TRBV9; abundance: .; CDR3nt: TGTGCCAGCAGCGCCCCCGCGGGGGGGCTTGAGTATTTT; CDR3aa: CASSAPAGGLEYF
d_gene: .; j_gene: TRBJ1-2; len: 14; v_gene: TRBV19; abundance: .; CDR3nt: TGTGCCAGTAGTATTGGGGCAGCGGACTATGGCTACACCTTC; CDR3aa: CASSIGAADYGYTF
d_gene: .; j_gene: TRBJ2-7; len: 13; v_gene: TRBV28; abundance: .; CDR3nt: TGTGCCAGCAGTTCGCTTGTCCGGTTCGAGCAGTACTTC; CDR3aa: CASSSLVRFEQYF
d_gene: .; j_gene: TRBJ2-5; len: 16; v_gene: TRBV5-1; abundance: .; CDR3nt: TGCGCCAGCAGCCCCGAGGGGCGGGGCCTCCAAGAGACCCAGTACTTC; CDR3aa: CASSPEGRGLQETQYF
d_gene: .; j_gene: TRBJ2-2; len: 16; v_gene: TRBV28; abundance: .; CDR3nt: TGTGCCAGCAGTTTGCGAGCAAATCTAAACACCGGGGAGCTGTTTTTT; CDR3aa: CASSLRANLNTGELFF
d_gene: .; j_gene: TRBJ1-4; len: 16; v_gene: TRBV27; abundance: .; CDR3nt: TGTGCCAGCAGTCCCATACACGGCAAGGGCTTTGAAAAACTGTTTTTT; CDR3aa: CASSPIHGKGFEKLFF
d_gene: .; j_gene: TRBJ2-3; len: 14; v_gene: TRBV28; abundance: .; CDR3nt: TGTGCCAGCAATGGGCCCCCTAGCACAGATACGCAGTATTTT; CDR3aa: CASNGPPSTDTQYF
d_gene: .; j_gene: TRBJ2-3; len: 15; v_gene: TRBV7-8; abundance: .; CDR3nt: TGTGCCAGCAGCCTTAGGGTGATCTCTACAGATACGCAGTATTTT; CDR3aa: CASSLRVISTDTQYF
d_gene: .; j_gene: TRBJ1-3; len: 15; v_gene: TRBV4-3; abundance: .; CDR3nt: TGCGCCAGCAGCCAAGATGGGTTTTCTGGAAACACCATATATTTT; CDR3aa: CASSQDGFSGNTIYF
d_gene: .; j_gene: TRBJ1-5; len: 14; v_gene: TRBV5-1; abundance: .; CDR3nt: TGCGCCAGCAGCTTGTTGGGGCGCAATCAGCCCCAGCATTTT; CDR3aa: CASSLLGRNQPQHF
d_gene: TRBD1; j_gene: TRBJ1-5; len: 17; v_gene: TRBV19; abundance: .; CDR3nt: TGTGCCAGTAGTAGGGACAGGGGGCCAAGGGACAATCAGCCCCAGCATTTT; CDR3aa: CASSRDRGPRDNQPQHF
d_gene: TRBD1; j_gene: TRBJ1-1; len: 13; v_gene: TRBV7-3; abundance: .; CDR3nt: TGTGCCAGCAGCTGGAAACAGGGGAATGAAGCTTTCTTT; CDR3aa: CASSWKQGNEAFF
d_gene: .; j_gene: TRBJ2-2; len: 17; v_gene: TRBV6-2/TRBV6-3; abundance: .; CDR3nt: TGTGCCAGCAGTTACCTCCAGTTCCTAGCGAAAACCGGGGAGCTGTTTTTT; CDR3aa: CASSYLQFLAKTGELFF
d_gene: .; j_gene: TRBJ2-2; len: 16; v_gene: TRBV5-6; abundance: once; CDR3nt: TGTGCCAGCAGCTTGGCCGTTCAGCTGAACACCGGGGAGCTGTTTTTT; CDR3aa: CASSLAVQLNTGELFF
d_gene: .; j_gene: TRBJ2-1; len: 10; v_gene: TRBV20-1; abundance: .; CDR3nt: TGCAGTGCTTACTTTGCGGGGCAGTTCTTC; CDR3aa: CSAYFAGQFF
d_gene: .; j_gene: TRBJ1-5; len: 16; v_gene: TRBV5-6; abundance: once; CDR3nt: TGTGCCAGCAGTTCGACCCAAATTCCACCTGATCAGCCCCAGCATTTT; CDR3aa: CASSSTQIPPDQPQHF
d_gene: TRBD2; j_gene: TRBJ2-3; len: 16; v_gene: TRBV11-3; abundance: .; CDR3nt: TGTGCCAGCGGGTCGGGGGGGGCCACGGGCACAGATACGCAGTATTTT; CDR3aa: CASGSGGATGTDTQYF
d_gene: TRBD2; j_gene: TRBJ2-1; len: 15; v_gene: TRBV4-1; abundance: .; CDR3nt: TGCGCCAGCAGGCAACAGTCTAGCGGGGGCTATGAGCAGTTCTTC; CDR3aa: CASRQQSSGGYEQFF
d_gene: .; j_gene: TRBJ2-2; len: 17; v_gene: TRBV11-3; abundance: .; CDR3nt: TGTGCCAGCAGCTTAGGCGGAGACAGTTCGAACACCGGGGAGCTGTTTTTT; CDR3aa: CASSLGGDSSNTGELFF
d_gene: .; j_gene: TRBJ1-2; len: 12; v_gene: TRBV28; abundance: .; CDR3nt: TGTGCCAGCAGTTTCATGAACTATGGCTACACCTTC; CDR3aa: CASSFMNYGYTF
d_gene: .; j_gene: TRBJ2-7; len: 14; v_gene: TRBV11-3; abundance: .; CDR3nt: TGTGCCAGCAGCTTAGGGGGCTTCTCCTACGAGCAGTACTTC; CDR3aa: CASSLGGFSYEQYF
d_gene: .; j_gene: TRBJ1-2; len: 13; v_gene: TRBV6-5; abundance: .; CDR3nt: TGTGCCAGCACGCGACAGGCTAACTATGGCTACACCTTC; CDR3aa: CASTRQANYGYTF
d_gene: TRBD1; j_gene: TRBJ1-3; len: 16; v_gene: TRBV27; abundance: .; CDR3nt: TGTGCCAGCAGTATCTCTACGACAGGGGATGAAAACACCATATATTTT; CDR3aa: CASSISTTGDENTIYF
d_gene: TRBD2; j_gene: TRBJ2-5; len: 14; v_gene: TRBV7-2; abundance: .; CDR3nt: TGTGCCAGCAGCCCCAGCGGGGGGCAAGAGACCCAGTACTTC; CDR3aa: CASSPSGGQETQYF
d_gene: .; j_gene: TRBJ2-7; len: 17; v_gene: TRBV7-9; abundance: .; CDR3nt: TGTGCCAGCAGCACGTACGATGGGGCGAGCCTCTCCTACGAGCAGTACTTC; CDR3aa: CASSTYDGASLSYEQYF